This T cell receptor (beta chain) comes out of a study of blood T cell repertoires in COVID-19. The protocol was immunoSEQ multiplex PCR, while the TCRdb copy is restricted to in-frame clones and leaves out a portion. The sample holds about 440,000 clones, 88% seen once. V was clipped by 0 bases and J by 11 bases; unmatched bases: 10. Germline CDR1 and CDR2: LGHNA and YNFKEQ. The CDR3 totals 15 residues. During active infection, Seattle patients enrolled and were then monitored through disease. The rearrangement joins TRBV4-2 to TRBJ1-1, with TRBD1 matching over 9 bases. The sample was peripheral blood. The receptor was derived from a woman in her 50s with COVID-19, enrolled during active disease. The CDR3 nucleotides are TGTGCCAGCAGCCAAGATGGGGACAGGGATGACTTGGCTTTCTTT. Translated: CASSQDGDRDDLAFF.